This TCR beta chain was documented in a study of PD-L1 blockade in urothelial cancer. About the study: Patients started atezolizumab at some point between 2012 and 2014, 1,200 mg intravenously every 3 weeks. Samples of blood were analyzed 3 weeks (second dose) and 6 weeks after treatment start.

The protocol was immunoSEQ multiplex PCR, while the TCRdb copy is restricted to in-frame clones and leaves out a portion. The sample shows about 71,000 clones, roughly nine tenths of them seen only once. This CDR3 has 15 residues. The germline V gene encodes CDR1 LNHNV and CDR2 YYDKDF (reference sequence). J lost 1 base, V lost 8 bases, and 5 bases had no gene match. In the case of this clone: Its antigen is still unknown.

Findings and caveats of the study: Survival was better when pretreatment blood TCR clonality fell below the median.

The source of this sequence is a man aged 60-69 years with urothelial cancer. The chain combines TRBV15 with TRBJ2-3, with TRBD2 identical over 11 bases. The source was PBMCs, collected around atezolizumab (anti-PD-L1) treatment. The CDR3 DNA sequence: TGTGCCACCCGGGGGGGACTAGCGGGCACAGATACGCAGTATTTT. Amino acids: CATRGGLAGTDTQYF.